This TCR beta chain originates from a study of T cells after yellow fever vaccination. Study context: For low cell numbers, libraries were made with SMART-Seq v4 Ultra Low Input. Study-wide results and caveats: CD4 and CD8 compartments shared a small share of clonotypes, likely from convergent recombination. Although the secondary response was weaker, it peaked faster, at day 5 versus 15.

About this clonotype: Antigen: not known.

The length of the CDR3 is 15 residues. Germline trimming cut 6 bases from V and 5 bases from J; bases unmatched to any gene: 6. Per the germline V gene, CDR1 is MNHEY and CDR2 is SVGAGI. In TCRdb, the 5' RACE reads were re-called with MiXCR into one record per CDR3 protein. The table records 120,000 or so distinct CDR3 sequences, roughly 15% of them present only once. Specimen: CD8+ T cells sorted from PBMCs, collected 5 days after the yellow fever booster vaccination. This chain links TRBV6-5 with TRBJ1-5, with 11 positions matching TRBD1. The TCR sequence derives from a man younger than 35 who received the YFV17D yellow fever vaccine. The DNA of the CDR3 is TGTGCCAGCAGCAGGACAGGGGGCGCGGATCAGCCCCAGCATTTT. Translating it yields CASSRTGGADQPQHF.